These 30 T cell receptor beta chains share one sample of origin, sequenced in a study of T cell responses to AZD1222 COVID-19 vaccine. The repertoire was sequenced with immunoSEQ multiplex PCR; TCRdb's copy has only in-frame clones and lacks some. Of 200,000 to 300,000 clones listed, approximately 93% were seen once; the top ten hold less than 0.6%. The input for sequencing was peripheral blood, taken on day 0 of AZD1222 vaccination. These receptors were collected from an adult in good health.

This clone is a singleton in its sample. The V gene is TRBV7-3, the J gene TRBJ2-1, with D unclear. The V gene's germline CDR1 is SGHTA and CDR2 FQGTGA. The CDR3 is made up of 13 amino acids. V shed 2 bases and J shed 5 bases, with 7 bases lying between them. Here the CDR3 DNA reads TGTGCCAGCAGCTTAGGTCTCGACAATGAGCAGTTCTTC. This gives the protein CASSLGLDNEQFF. The full variable domain, in which reference TRBV7-3 and TRBJ2-1 provide the parts outside the CDR3, is GAGVSQTPSNKVTEKGKYVELRCDPISGHTALYWYRQSLGQGPEFLIYFQGTGAADDSGLPNDRFFAVRPEGSVSTLKIQRTERGDSAVYLCASSLGLDNEQFFGPGTRLTVL.

J is TRBJ2-1 and V is TRBV24-1, with 12 bases that match TRBD1. The CDR3 extends over 17 amino acids. V was pared by 3 bases and J by 6 bases, with 8 bases of the junction left unmatched. Germline V gene data show CDR1 as KGHDR and CDR2 as SFDVKD. CDR3 DNA: TGTGCCACCAGTGATGCGGGACAGGGGGCAGGGGGCAATGAGCAGTTCTTC. Protein sequence: CATSDAGQGAGGNEQFF.

V and J are TRBV7-8 and TRBJ1-2; D unresolved. Germline V gene sequence: CDR1 SGHVS, CDR2 FQNEAQ. Trimming stripped 1 base from V and 7 bases from J, with 4 bases between. The CDR3 has 11 residues. For the CDR3, the DNA is TGTGCCAGCAGCTTAGGCTCTGGCTACACCTTC. Its protein product is CASSLGSGYTF.

The chain is built from TRBV2 and TRBJ1-2; maybe TRBD1 (5 bases). Germline-derived CDR1 and CDR2 are SNHLY and FYNNEI. The V and J ends lost 7 bases and 8 bases respectively, with 8 bases between them. The length of the CDR3 is 10 residues. CDR3 nucleotide sequence: TGTGCCAGCATCCAGGGAGGCTACACCTTC. Protein: CASIQGGYTF.

This chain uses TRBV4-1 with TRBJ2-7; D could derive from TRBD1 or TRBD2 (6 bases each). The V end lost 1 base, the J end lost 5 bases, and 21 bases lay between the germline ends. Germline V gene lookup returns CDR1 MGHRA and CDR2 YSYEKL. This CDR3 contains 17 residues. The CDR3 nucleotides are TGCGCCAGCAGCCAAGGGTTACGAGGGGCGAGGGGGGACGAGCAGTACTTC. Translated: CASSQGLRGARGDEQYF.

The chain uses TRBV27 and TRBJ2-7; 15 positions agree with TRBD2. This CDR3 spans 16 amino acids. Germline V gene data show CDR1 as MNHEY and CDR2 as SMNVEV (reference sequence). Unmatched junction bases numbered 5, after V lost 4 bases and J lost 4 bases. The CDR3 spells CASSSGTSGGSYEQYF. In DNA, the CDR3 is TGTGCCAGCAGTTCCGGGACTAGCGGGGGGTCATACGAGCAGTACTTC.

V is TRBV6-5 and J is TRBJ1-2, with a tentative D call TRBD1 (6 bases). The V end was cut by 2 bases, the J end by 8 bases, with 15 bases between. The CDR3 runs to 14 residues. Germline lookup yields CDR1 MNHEY and CDR2 SVGAGI. The CDR3 DNA is TGTGCCAGCAGTTACCTGGACAGAAAGCGGGGCTACACCTTC. This translates into CASSYLDRKRGYTF.

The V call is TRBV9, the J call TRBJ1-5; a weak D match, TRBD1 (5 bases). This CDR3 comprises 15 residues. Looked up from germline, CDR1 is SGDLS and CDR2 is YYNGEE. Trimming removed 4 bases from V and 1 base from J, with 12 bases in between. CDR3: CASSPSGGSNQPQHF. The CDR3 DNA is TGTGCCAGCAGCCCTAGCGGGGGAAGCAATCAGCCCCAGCATTTT.

J is TRBJ2-7 and V is TRBV3-1 (or the pseudogene TRBV3-2); D is uncertain. The germline V gene encodes CDR1 LGHDT and CDR2 YNNKEL (reference sequence). The CDR3 loop spans 12 amino acids. Trimming removed 4 bases at V and 3 bases at J, with 7 bases between. CDR3 protein: CASSPGFYEQYF. Here the CDR3 DNA reads TGTGCCAGCAGCCCAGGCTTCTACGAGCAGTACTTC.

This chain connects TRBV28 to TRBJ2-1; the D is unclear. CDR3 length equals 11 residues. Trimming cost V 7 bases and J 6 bases, with 7 bases left between them. Germline CDR1 and CDR2: MDHEN and SYDVKM. The CDR3 DNA is TGTGCCAGCACCCTCCTCAATGAGCAGTTCTTC. Residues: CASTLLNEQFF.

The chain employs TRBV15 and TRBJ1-5, with D tentatively TRBD1 (5 bases). V lost 3 bases, J lost 3 bases, and 15 bases lay in between. Germline loops: CDR1 LNHNV, CDR2 YYDKDF (reference sequence). The CDR3 runs to 16 residues. This chain's CDR3 is CATSSGHRGVNQPQHF. The CDR3 DNA sequence: TGTGCCACCAGCAGCGGGCATAGAGGGGTCAATCAGCCCCAGCATTTT.

This sequence joins TRBV6-5 and TRBJ1-4; no clear D. V lost 0 bases and J lost 8, with 7 bases in between. Germline CDR1 is MNHEY and CDR2 is SVGAGI. The CDR3 has 13 amino acids. The CDR3 loop is CASSYSSWEKLFF. CDR3 DNA sequence: TGTGCCAGCAGTTACTCGAGCTGGGAAAAACTGTTTTTT.

The V call is TRBV12-3 or TRBV12-4, the J call TRBJ2-7, with D possibly TRBD1 on 6 matching bases. Trimming took 1 base from V and 6 from J, leaving 10 bases between them. This CDR3 has 13 amino acids. The CDR3 sequence is CASSLDQGTEQYF. The CDR3 bases are TGTGCCAGCAGTTTAGATCAGGGGACCGAGCAGTACTTC.

This chain connects TRBV7-3 to TRBJ2-1; tentatively, D is TRBD1 (5 bases). Germline V gene data show CDR1 as SGHTA and CDR2 as FQGTGA. The CDR3 sequence is 15 residues long. V was pared by 2 bases and J by 0 bases, with 8 bases between. The CDR3 loop reads CASSLDSNSYNEQFF. Written as DNA, the CDR3 is TGTGCCAGCAGCTTAGACAGCAACTCCTACAATGAGCAGTTCTTC.

This chain links TRBV2 with TRBJ1-2; the D is unclear. Trimming took 7 bases from V and 1 from J, leaving 10 bases between them. The CDR3 has 13 amino acids. Germline V gene data show CDR1 as SNHLY and CDR2 as FYNNEI. Here the CDR3 reads CASTKDGNYGYTF. The CDR3 region has the DNA TGTGCCAGCACGAAGGACGGTAACTATGGCTACACCTTC.

This chain links TRBV11-2 with TRBJ1-1; D gene unclear. The germline V gene has CDR1 SGHAT and CDR2 FQNNGV. The length of the CDR3 is 14 residues. Between the trimmed V and J ends, which lost 0 bases and 4 bases, there was a span of 9 bases. CDR3 DNA: TGTGCCAGCAGCTTAGATTGGCTGGGCACTGAAGCTTTCTTT. Its translation: CASSLDWLGTEAFF.

This clone was seen a few times. The chain recombines TRBV5-1 with TRBJ2-1; tentatively, D is TRBD2 (5 bases). The germline V gene has CDR1 SGHRS and CDR2 YFSETQ. V was clipped by 3 bases and J by 4 bases, with 11 bases between them. This CDR3 region has 14 residues. CDR3 DNA sequence: TGCGCCAGCAGCTCCGGAGGCTTTTACAATGAGCAGTTCTTC. It codes for CASSSGGFYNEQFF. Filled out from reference TRBV5-1 and TRBJ2-1, the complete variable domain reads KAGVTQTPRYLIKTRGQQVTLSCSPISGHRSVSWYQQTPGQGLQFLFEYFSETQRNKGNFPGRFSGRQFSNSRSEMNVSTLELGDSALYLCASSSGGFYNEQFFGPGTRLTVL.

This CDR3 is CSVSGDWGNYGYTF. For the CDR3, the DNA is TGCAGCGTTTCGGGGGACTGGGGTAACTATGGCTACACCTTC. The chain recombines TRBV29-1 with TRBJ1-2, with D tentatively TRBD1 (5 bases). The germline V and J ends were trimmed by 5 bases and 1 base, with 14 bases remaining between them. CDR3 length equals 14 residues. Per the germline V gene, CDR1 is SQVTM and CDR2 is ANQGSEA.

V gene TRBV5-6 combines with J gene TRBJ2-6, with D unresolved. Germline V gives CDR1 SGHDT, CDR2 YYEEEE. V was clipped by 5 bases and J by 0 bases, with 15 bases between them. This CDR3 region has 17 residues. Written as DNA, the CDR3 is TGTGCCAGCAGTCGTTTAAAACAGTCCTCTGGGGCCAACGTCCTGACTTTC. As protein: CASSRLKQSSGANVLTF.

The V call is TRBV27, the J call TRBJ2-7; a possible D gene is TRBD2 (6 bases). Trimming shortened V by 2 bases and J by 0 bases, and 8 bases separated the two germline ends. Germline V lookup: CDR1 MNHEY, CDR2 SMNVEV (reference sequence). The CDR3 consists of 14 residues. The DNA of the CDR3 is TGTGCCAGCAGTTTAAGGCGGGGCTCCTACGAGCAGTACTTC. It specifies CASSLRRGSYEQYF.

This chain joins TRBV6-5 and TRBJ2-3; 7 bases are shared with TRBD1. Germline-derived CDR1 and CDR2 are MNHEY and SVGAGI. V lost 2 bases to trimming and J lost 7 bases; unmatched junction nucleotides: 3. The CDR3 is 13 residues long. DNA for the CDR3: TGTGCCAGCAGTTACCTCAGGGGGTATACGCAGTATTTT. It codes for CASSYLRGYTQYF.

The CDR3 spells CASSRGNEKLFF. The CDR3 coding sequence is TGTGCCAGCAGCCGGGGTAATGAAAAACTGTTTTTT. The chain combines TRBV11-1 with TRBJ1-4, with D uncertain. Between the trimmed V and J ends, which lost 5 bases and 4 bases, there was a span of 5 bases. This CDR3 has 12 residues. The germline CDR1 and CDR2 sequences are SGHAT and FQDESV (reference sequence).

The rearrangement links TRBV28 to TRBJ2-1; TRBD2 matches 10 bases. The CDR3 length is 14 residues. Trimming removed 8 bases from V and 3 bases from J; junction bases left unmatched: 4. From germline, CDR1 is MDHEN and CDR2 SYDVKM. CDR3 DNA: TGTGCCAGCTTAGCGGGAGGCCTCTACAATGAGCAGTTCTTC. This gives the protein CASLAGGLYNEQFF.

This rearrangement joins TRBV28 to TRBJ2-6; a possible D gene is TRBD2 (6 bases). The germline V gene has CDR1 MDHEN and CDR2 SYDVKM. The CDR3 loop spans 14 amino acids. V was trimmed by 8 bases and J by 2 bases, leaving 10 bases between them. CDR3 residues: CASAGYPGANVLTF. CDR3 sequence (DNA): TGTGCCAGCGCGGGGTACCCTGGGGCCAACGTCCTGACTTTC.

The chain links TRBV5-4 to TRBJ2-7; D unclear. Germline V gene sequence: CDR1 SGHNT, CDR2 YYREEE (reference sequence). V was cut by 0 bases and J by 3 bases, with 4 bases left in between. The CDR3 is made up of 12 amino acids. Here the CDR3 reads CASSLVGYEQYF. DNA of the CDR3: TGTGCCAGCAGCTTGGTTGGCTACGAGCAGTACTTC.

The chain carries TRBV5-1 and TRBJ2-5; 11 bases agree with TRBD1. Germline V gene sequence: CDR1 SGHRS, CDR2 YFSETQ. After removal of 4 bases from V and 4 bases from J, the junction contained 6 bases not matched to a gene. The CDR3 extends over 15 amino acids. CDR3 sequence: CASSPGQGVGETQYF. CDR3 nucleotide sequence: TGCGCCAGCAGCCCGGGACAGGGGGTGGGAGAGACCCAGTACTTC.

The chain couples TRBV20-1 to TRBJ2-5; D ambiguous. The CDR3 is 11 residues long. V was shortened by 3 bases and J by 7 bases, with 9 bases between the two germline ends. The germline V gene has CDR1 DFQATT and CDR2 SNEGSKA (reference sequence). CDR3: CSARVPPTQYF. CDR3 in DNA: TGCAGTGCTAGGGTTCCCCCGACCCAGTACTTC.

The V and J genes are TRBV5-8 and TRBJ1-2; D gene unclear. The CDR3 spans 10 residues. With 3 bases removed from V and 7 bases from J, the gap between germline ends came to 4 bases. Per the germline V gene, CDR1 is SGHTS and CDR2 is YDEGEE. Here the CDR3 DNA reads TGTGCCAGCAGCTCGGGTGGCTACACCTTC. It translates to CASSSGGYTF.

This chain joins TRBV5-6 and TRBJ2-6, with TRBD1 as a possible D gene (5 bases). There are 18 residues in the CDR3. V lost 4 bases to trimming and J lost 0 bases, with 17 bases between them. The germline V gene has CDR1 SGHDT and CDR2 YYEEEE. Here the CDR3 reads CASSLNPPRASGANVLTF. CDR3 bases: TGTGCCAGCAGCCTTAATCCTCCCAGGGCCTCTGGGGCCAACGTCCTGACTTTC.

This sequence joins TRBV28 and TRBJ2-7; the D gene is possibly TRBD1 (6 bases). Germline-derived CDR1 and CDR2 are MDHEN and SYDVKM. Trimming pared 6 bases from V and 5 bases from J, leaving 17 bases between. CDR3 length: 14 residues. Here the CDR3 reads CASRSGAARDEQYF. The CDR3 nucleotides are TGTGCCAGCAGGTCAGGGGCGGCAAGGGACGAGCAGTACTTC.